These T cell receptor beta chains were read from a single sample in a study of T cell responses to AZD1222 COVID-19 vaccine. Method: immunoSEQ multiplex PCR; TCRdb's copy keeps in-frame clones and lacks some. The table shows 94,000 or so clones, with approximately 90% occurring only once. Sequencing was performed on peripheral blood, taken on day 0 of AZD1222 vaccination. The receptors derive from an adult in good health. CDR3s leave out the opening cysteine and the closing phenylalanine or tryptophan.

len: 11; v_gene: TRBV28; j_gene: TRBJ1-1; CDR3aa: ASSFSGGTEAF
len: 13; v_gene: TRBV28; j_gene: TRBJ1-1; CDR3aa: ASSPQNRGWTEAF
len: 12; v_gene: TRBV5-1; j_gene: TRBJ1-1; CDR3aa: ASSSRSENTEAF
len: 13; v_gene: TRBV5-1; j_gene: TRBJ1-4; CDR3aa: ASSLARESPEKLF
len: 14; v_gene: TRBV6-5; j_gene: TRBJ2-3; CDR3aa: ASSYGTSGETDTQY
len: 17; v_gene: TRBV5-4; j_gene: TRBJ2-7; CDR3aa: ASSLGAGTSGGPPYEQY
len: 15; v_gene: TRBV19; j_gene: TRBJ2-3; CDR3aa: ASSITGLAASTDTQY
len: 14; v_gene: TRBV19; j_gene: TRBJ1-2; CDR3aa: ASKRTGGSTNYGYT
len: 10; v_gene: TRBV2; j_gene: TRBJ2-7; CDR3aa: ASRLSGGEQY
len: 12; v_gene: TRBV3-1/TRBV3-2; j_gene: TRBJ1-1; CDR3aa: ASSLRTVNTEAF
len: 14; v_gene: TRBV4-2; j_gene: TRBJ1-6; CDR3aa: ASSQDLLMGNSPLH
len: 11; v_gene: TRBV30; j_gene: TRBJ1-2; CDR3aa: AWSVEGDSGYT
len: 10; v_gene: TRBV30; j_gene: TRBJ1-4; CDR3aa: AWGPDNEKLF
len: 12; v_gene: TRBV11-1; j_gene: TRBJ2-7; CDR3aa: ASSIQDGRNEQY
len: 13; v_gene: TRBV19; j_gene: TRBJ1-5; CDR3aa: ASTIQGGRNQPQH
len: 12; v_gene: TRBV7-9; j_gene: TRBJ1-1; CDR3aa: ASSSDTSNTEAF
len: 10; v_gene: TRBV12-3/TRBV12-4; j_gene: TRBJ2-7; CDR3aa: ASSLGALLKY
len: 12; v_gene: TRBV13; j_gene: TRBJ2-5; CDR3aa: ASSLGPRQETQY
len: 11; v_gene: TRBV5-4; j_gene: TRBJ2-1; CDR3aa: ASSLVGFDEQF
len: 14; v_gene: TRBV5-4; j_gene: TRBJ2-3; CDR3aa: ASSLGLARYTDTQY
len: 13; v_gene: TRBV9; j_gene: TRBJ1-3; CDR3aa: ASSATGKGGNTIY
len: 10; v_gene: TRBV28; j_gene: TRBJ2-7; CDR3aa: ATGGGLYEQY
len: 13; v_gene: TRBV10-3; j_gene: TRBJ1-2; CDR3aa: AISESEGGMDGYT
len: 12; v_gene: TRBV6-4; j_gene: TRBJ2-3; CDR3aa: ASSDSIPPSTQY
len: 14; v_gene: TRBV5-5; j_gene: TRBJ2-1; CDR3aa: ASSFGTPGAYNEQF
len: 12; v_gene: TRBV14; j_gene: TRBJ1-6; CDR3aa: ASSSDWGGSPLH
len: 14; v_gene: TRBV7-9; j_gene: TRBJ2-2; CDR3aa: ASSPRTGTNTGELF
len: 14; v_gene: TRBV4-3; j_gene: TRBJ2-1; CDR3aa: ASSQDVVSSYNEQF
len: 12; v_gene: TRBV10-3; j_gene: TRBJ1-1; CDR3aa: AISETGGNTEAF
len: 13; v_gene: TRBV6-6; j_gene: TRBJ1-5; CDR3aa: ASRPSDRLNQPQH
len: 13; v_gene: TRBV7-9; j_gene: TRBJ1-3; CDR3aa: ASSPPTDSKNTIY
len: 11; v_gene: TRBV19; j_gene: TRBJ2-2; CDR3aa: ATSGPYTGELF
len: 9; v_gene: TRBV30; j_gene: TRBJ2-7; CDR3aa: AWAQDSEQY
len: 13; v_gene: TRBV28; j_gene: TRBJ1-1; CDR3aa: ASSSAGGVNTEAF
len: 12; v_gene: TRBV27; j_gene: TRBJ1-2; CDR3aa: ASSLRTGGWGYT
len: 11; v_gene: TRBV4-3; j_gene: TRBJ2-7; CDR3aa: ASSQGAGYEQY
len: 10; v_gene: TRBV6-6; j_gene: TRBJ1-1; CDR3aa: ASSPRQGTFF
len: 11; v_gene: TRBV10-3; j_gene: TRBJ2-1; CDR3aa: AISESVPKTQF
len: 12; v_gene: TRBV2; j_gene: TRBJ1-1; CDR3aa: ASSERGMNTEAF
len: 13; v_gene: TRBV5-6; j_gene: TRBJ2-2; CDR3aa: ASSWRTDYTGELF
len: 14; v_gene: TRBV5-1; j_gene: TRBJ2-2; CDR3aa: ASRSGGAGSTGELF
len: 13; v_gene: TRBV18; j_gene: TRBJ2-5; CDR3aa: ASSLNEGGQETQY
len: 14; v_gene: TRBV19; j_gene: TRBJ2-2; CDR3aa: ASTLEAGDYTGELF
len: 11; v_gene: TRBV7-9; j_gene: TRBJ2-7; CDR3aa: ASSNTGPYEQY
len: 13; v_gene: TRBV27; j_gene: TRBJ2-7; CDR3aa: ASRQTGQFSYEQY